What follows are 3 T cell receptor beta chains derived from one specimen sequenced in a study of CD8+CD57+ T cells in acquired aplastic anemia. Patients sequenced had flow cytometry evidence of CD8+CD57+ cell expansion. TCR beta VDJ combinations and CDR3 sequences were profiled from genomic DNA. TCRdb itself ran the reads through MiXCR, one entry per CDR3 protein. This table has over 150,000 distinct CDR3 sequences, 71% appearing once. The source material was sorted CD4+, CD8+, or CD8+CD57+ T cells (not recorded which) from PBMCs. All receptors derive from a human donor with aplastic anemia.

The V and J genes are TRBV29-1 and TRBJ1-1; D is unclear. The germline gives CDR1 SQVTM, CDR2 ANQGSEA. This CDR3 region has 13 residues. Trimming left V 3 bases short and J 3 bases short, with 11 bases between. The CDR3 DNA follows: TGCAGCGTTGACGGGCTGAGCTACACTGAAGCTTTCTTT. It encodes CSVDGLSYTEAFF.

The V call is TRBV7-2, the J call TRBJ1-6; TRBD1 aligns across 7 bases. CDR3 length: 15 amino acids. V lost 2 bases to trimming and J lost 9 bases; unmatched junction nucleotides: 7. The germline V gene encodes CDR1 SGHTA and CDR2 FQGNSA. The CDR3: CASSLTGAVSSPLHF. DNA for the CDR3: TGTGCCAGCAGCTTAACAGGGGCGGTTAGTTCACCCCTCCACTTT.

This rearrangement joins TRBV9 to TRBJ2-2; D remains unclear. Germline CDR1 and CDR2: SGDLS and YYNGEE. The CDR3 is 12 amino acids. V lost 0 bases and J lost 8, with 5 bases in between. The chain's CDR3 is CASSVGLGELFF. As DNA, the CDR3 is TGTGCCAGCAGCGTAGGTCTAGGGGAGCTGTTTTTT.